This T cell receptor beta chain was sequenced for a study of cytomegalovirus exposure and HLA in healthy donors (dated by TCRdb to the late 2010s). Study-level background: An earlier analysis of roughly 610 of the donors reported 250 to 300 Gb of sequence data and roughly 120 million unique TCR beta sequences obtained from 180 million or so T cells. An early release that covered approximately 600 HLA-typed donors contained around 300 gigabases of sequencing data and 70 million to 100 million unique TCR sequences. Of the roughly 400 genotyped donors, around 81% fell in the genetic ancestry cluster associated with self-reported Caucasian donors. The study aimed to test whether signatures of past pathogen exposure could be identified by cataloging public T cell receptors. Using immunosequencing, the study profiled T cell repertoires from fewer than 850 subjects and related those repertoires to cytomegalovirus serostatus. Besides the first cohort of 500 to 700 subjects, a separate validation cohort made up of some 110 different subjects was used. To predict cytomegalovirus infection status, the study combined high-throughput TCR immunosequencing, statistical association of individual TCRs with disease status, and machine learning. A later analysis re-analyzed previously published TCR beta repertoires from about 730 donors and added high-resolution HLA genotyping to study TCR occurrence patterns. Rather than drawing on any new phenotypic data, the later analysis identified candidate immune exposures from TCR beta sequences and the way those sequences occurred across donors. An earlier analysis of several hundred of the donors applied high-throughput TCR beta sequencing to assess whether each TCR beta V gene segment acted as functional or pseudogenic. Alongside the repertoire data, information on donor age, sex, ethnicity and CMV serostatus was compiled. A later genetic analysis took genome-wide SNP genotypes for about 65% of the roughly 670 donors and used that subset as a discovery cohort. Every repertoire in the discovery cohort had been generated on one and the same sequencing platform. HLA typing included class I and class II loci at four-digit resolution. The number of donors typed differed by locus, with 629-630 for A, B, C, DRB1 and DQB1, more than 500 for DQA1, nearly 610 for DPA1, and 400 to 490 for DPB1. Because of strong linkage in the cohort, 5 or 6 DR-DQ haplotypes were treated as single units for association and clustering. Across some 400 genotyped donors of the cohort, an average of about 240,000 unique TCR beta nucleotide sequences per donor were sequenced, and roughly 20% of those sequences were non-productive. The study at large found these results: It was suggested by the authors that the approach could potentially be generalized to other disease states and immunological phenotypes. A later genetic analysis associated a missense DCLRE1C variant with V-gene and J-gene trimming of TCR beta chains, and an independent cohort replicated the association. Presence/absence analyses assumed roughly uniform sequencing depth across donors, an assumption that may not hold. Compared with equally common non-associated chains, HLA-associated TCR beta chains in a later analysis were more clonally expanded and had lower generation probabilities. In vitro tests confirmed that a few of the cytomegalovirus-associated TCR beta chains recognize cytomegalovirus antigens. About 17 rarely observed V segments, including chromosome 9 orphons, were excluded from the earlier analysis of some 590 of the donors because counts were too low. Most TCR sequences were observed very rarely across donors, whereas some public TCRs were present in many individuals. The study gave a list of over 150 TCR beta chains associated with cytomegalovirus. Most CMV-associated TCR beta chains appeared to be HLA-restricted in a later analysis, and the HLA associations seemed to be driven largely by CMV exposure. In a later analysis, TCR association rates were found to vary across HLA loci, with the most associated TCRs seen for DRB1 alleles and the fewest for HLA-C alleles. A further reported finding was that TCR beta sequences accurately predicted the HLA-A and HLA-B alleles for most subjects in the first cohort. According to a later analysis, parvovirus B19, influenza, CMV and Epstein-Barr virus appeared linked to several top co-occurrence clusters. In a later analysis, about 17,000 TCR beta sequences were associated with specific HLA alleles at a false discovery rate of 0.05. In a later genetic analysis, fewer N-insertions in productive TCRs were reported among donors in an Asian-associated ancestry cluster than the roughly 700-donor mean. In both the original and validation cohorts, the classifier was reported to diagnose cytomegalovirus status with high specificity and sensitivity. Because HLA typing was unavailable for some donors at each locus, only the typed subset was used in association tests. For the cohort, immune exposure information was limited to CMV serostatus. The 87-base-pair reads could not distinguish some IMGT-functional V segments, including TRBV6-2 and TRBV6-3, so those segments were excluded. Strong co-occurrence of HLA alleles, especially DR and DQ, made assigning TCR associations to individual alleles difficult. A cluster of highly shared sequence variants was judged likely to be a technical artifact of the sequencing pipeline. This cohort had only TCR beta chains sequenced, and the lack of alpha or paired-chain data limited which features could be detected. Correlated functional status among segregating V segments might reflect linkage disequilibrium, but an unknown experimental factor could not be ruled out. Broadly in line with IMGT annotations, most TCR beta V segments showed up in productive rearrangements about 87% or about 30% of the time in an earlier analysis of 450 to 600 of the donors.

The cohort comprised under 700 healthy bone marrow donors. At the time of sampling, all cohort members were nominally healthy, though unrecorded immune exposures were likely present. The donor was CMV seronegative and was included in the group of about 350 seronegative cohort members. A peripheral blood sample was provided by each donor, and peripheral blood mononuclear cells were used for TCR beta sequencing. Genomic DNA extraction from the blood cell samples was performed with the Qiagen DNeasy Blood Extraction Kit. To prepare the library, the immunoSEQ multiplex PCR assay was applied. For the multiplex PCR, a mixture combining 60 forward primers for TCR Vbeta segments and 13 reverse primers for TCR Jbeta segments was used. The CDR3 region of rearranged TCR beta genes was amplified from genomic DNA by a multiplex PCR assay. On the Illumina HiSeq System, the amplified TCR beta libraries were sequenced as 87-base-pair reads. The authors' analysis ran thus. Across the 670 or so repertoires, a later analysis counted roughly 84 million unique TCR beta chains, roughly 11 million of which were shared by at least two donors. A nearest-neighbor algorithm error-corrected the raw reads and collapsed the reads into unique sequences, merging closely related sequences to remove PCR and sequencing errors. CDR3 sequences were aligned to IMGT reference sequences to assign V, D and J gene segments. For a sequence to be retained, a match of at least six nucleotides to both a V gene segment and a J gene segment was required. Rearrangements were classified as productive when the CDR3 lacked stop codons and remained in frame with V and J, and all other rearrangements were classified as non-productive. Following IMGT convention, CDR3 was defined as the stretch from the second conserved V-encoded cysteine up to the conserved J-encoded phenylalanine. The earlier analysis of roughly 590 of the donors excluded any sequence lacking an unambiguous match to a single V gene segment. An earlier analysis of 550 to 650 of the donors classified V segments as functional when productive rearrangements were above 56.7% and as segregating when the standard deviation between donors was above 5%. A statistical classification framework was developed to diagnose cytomegalovirus status using the catalog of TCR beta chain sequences. V and J gene assignment, in a later analysis, came from comparing TCR nucleotide sequences with IMGT/GENE-DB human TR gene sequences. The TCRdist pipeline was used in a later analysis to assign CDR3 sequences and most-parsimonious VDJ recombination scenarios. In a later analysis, each TCR beta chain was defined by its CDR3 amino acid sequence together with its V-gene family, and reads without a unique V-gene family were excluded. As a way to deal with suspected cross-contamination and a sequencing artifact, a later analysis dropped 450 to 700 nucleotide sequences that were highly shared and had low generation probability. In a later analysis, a clonal expansion index for each public chain was calculated from normalized within-repertoire ranks of inferred template counts. A later analysis computed generation probabilities with a VDJ recombination model fitted to out-of-frame rearrangements, and checked the results against IGoR. In a later analysis, TCR-TCR, TCR-HLA and TCR-CMV co-occurrence was scored with hypergeometric tests, and a repertoire-size bias correction was applied to TCR pairs. To estimate false discovery rates, a later analysis permuted the HLA or CMV assignments 20 times. In a later analysis, co-occurring TCRs were grouped using DBSCAN, with TCRdist sequence similarity added in when clustering inside HLA-allele-positive subsets. Repertoires with fewer than 30,000 or more than 120,000 public chains, plus five repertoires with anomalous nucleotide sharing, were excluded from co-occurrence clustering. The table was pulled from immuneACCESS by TCRdb, which kept in-frame rearrangements only. Such tables lose some clones; where checked, under half of the loss comes from unresolved V genes, and the rest has no known cause. The DNA was the basis for D and trimming; V, J and clone size are from that table. The sample table records approximately 250,000 clones; approximately 81% of these occur just once. Clones ranked in the top ten supply 0.2% to 0.25% of the sample.

CDR1 and CDR2, per the germline V gene (reference sequence), are GTSNPN and SVGIG. Here V drops 1 base and J drops 2 bases, and the junction holds 18 bases not matched to any gene. From its cysteine to its phenylalanine, the CDR3 spans 20 amino acids. This entry keeps only the CDR3 DNA: 60 bases, framed from base 1. Concerning this clone: Its antigen is not yet known. One base away there is no much larger clone; base qualities are not given.

Sample: PBMCs. Recombination linked TRBV30 to TRBJ2-3, and TRBD2 aligns with 10 junction nucleotides. This receptor was taken from a girl aged 2-10 years in good health and CMV-seronegative. The nucleotide sequence reads as follows: TGTGCCTGGAGTGCCTCGGGGGTAGCGGGGGGTTCATGGGCCACAGATACGCAGTATTTT. Its protein is CAWSASGVAGGSWATDTQYF.